This is a list of T cell receptor beta chains from one sample in a study of CD8 T cells in Susac syndrome. TCRdb itself ran the immunoSEQ multiplex PCR reads through MiXCR, one entry per CDR3 protein. The sample carries about 300,000 distinct CDR3 sequences, roughly 90% recorded once. What was sequenced was CD8+ T cells from PBMCs. The receptors stem from a human donor with multiple sclerosis. The CDR3 runs from the conserved cysteine through the conserved F or W. Each record gives: J gene, clone size, D gene, V gene, CDR3 DNA, CDR3 protein. D genes are given only for firm matches. Expanded clones get a size class; other rows say once, few or many, or leave the size out.

TRBJ2-3 - - TRBV29-1 TGCAGCGCCTTGGACAGCACAGATACGCAGTATTTT CSALDSTDTQYF
TRBJ2-7 - - TRBV15 TGTGCCACCAGCAGGGCAGGGAAATACGAGCAGTACTTC CATSRAGKYEQYF
TRBJ2-3 - - TRBV12-5 TGTGCTAGTGGTTTGGTACGGTTCCGGGGGAGCACAGATACGCAGTATTTT CASGLVRFRGSTDTQYF
TRBJ1-5 - TRBD1 TRBV6-6 TGTGCCAGCAGTTATATGACAGGGGGCGGTAATCAGCCCCAGCATTTT CASSYMTGGGNQPQHF
TRBJ2-3 - - TRBV19 TGTGCCAGTGACCAGGGAGTTTCTAGCACAGATACGCAGTATTTT CASDQGVSSTDTQYF
TRBJ2-5 - - TRBV28 TGTGCCAGCAGTTTACCCCAGGTAGAAGAGACCCAGTACTTC CASSLPQVEETQYF
TRBJ2-2 few - TRBV6-1 TGTGCCCTTCTAGTGAACACCGGGGAGCTGTTTTTT CALLVNTGELFF
TRBJ1-2 few TRBD1 TRBV6-1 TGTGCCAGCAGTCAAGCCGAGACAGGGTACTATGGCTACACCTTC CASSQAETGYYGYTF
TRBJ2-1 - TRBD2 TRBV27 TGTGCCAGCCATACGTTAGCGGGTACCTACAATGAGCAGTTCTTC CASHTLAGTYNEQFF
TRBJ2-1 - - TRBV7-9 TGTGCCAGCAGCCGGCTCGCGGGAACATACAATGAGCAGTTCTTC CASSRLAGTYNEQFF
TRBJ1-1 - - TRBV19 TGTGCCAGTAGGCGGGGGGCGACTGAAGCTTTCTTT CASRRGATEAFF
TRBJ2-1 - TRBD1 TRBV29-1 TGCAGCGTCCCTGGACAGGGGGCGAGATACAATGAGCAGTTCTTC CSVPGQGARYNEQFF
TRBJ2-7 - - TRBV27 TGTGCCAGCAGTTTGGGCAGGGACTACGAGCAGTACTTC CASSLGRDYEQYF
TRBJ2-1 - TRBD1 TRBV20-1 TGCAGTGCTAGAGGGATGACAGGGAACAATGAGCAGTTCTTC CSARGMTGNNEQFF
TRBJ2-3 - - TRBV2 TGTGCCAGCAGTGAGGTTCTCACAGATACGCAGTATTTT CASSEVLTDTQYF
TRBJ2-1 few - TRBV9 TGTGCCAGCAGCGCGCCTAGTGGGGTTGAGCAGTTCTTC CASSAPSGVEQFF
TRBJ1-2 - - TRBV7-9 TGTGCCAGCAGCTTTGGGAAGGATGGCTACACCTTC CASSFGKDGYTF
TRBJ2-1 - - TRBV20-1 TGCAGTGCGCAGAGGGCTGTGGAGCAGTTCTTC CSAQRAVEQFF
TRBJ2-6 - - TRBV6-4 TGTGCCAGCAGTGACTCGAGTCCCGGGACTGGGGCCAACGTCCTGACTTTC CASSDSSPGTGANVLTF
TRBJ1-2 - - TRBV12-3/TRBV12-4 TGTGCCAGCAGCCCCCCAGACGATATACGCTACACCTTC CASSPPDDIRYTF
TRBJ2-7 - TRBD1 TRBV5-1 TGCGCCAGCAGCGTAGGGACAGTCCTCCCCTACGAGCAGTACTTC CASSVGTVLPYEQYF
TRBJ1-5 - - TRBV13 TGTGCCAGCAGCTTAGGCCTCGGGGGGTATCAGCCCCAGCATTTT CASSLGLGGYQPQHF
TRBJ2-1 - - TRBV12-3/TRBV12-4 TGTGCCAGCAGTCACGCCGGGTACAATGAGCAGTTCTTC CASSHAGYNEQFF
TRBJ2-3 few TRBD2 TRBV9 TGTGCCAGCAGCGCCCTAGCGGGGGGAAGCACAGATACGCAGTATTTT CASSALAGGSTDTQYF
TRBJ1-2 - - TRBV12-3/TRBV12-4 TGTGCCAGCAGCGGACGGGAGCCTAACTATGGCTACACCTTC CASSGREPNYGYTF
TRBJ1-1 - - TRBV9 TGTGCCTCCGGGACATTGAACACTGAAGCTTTCTTT CASGTLNTEAFF
TRBJ2-7 - TRBD1 TRBV6-1 TGTGCCAGCAGCGGGGACAGGACGCTCTCCTACGAGCAGTACTTC CASSGDRTLSYEQYF
TRBJ2-7 - - TRBV7-9 TGTGCCAGCAGCTTAAGTGCTACGGCTAACTACGAGCAGTACTTC CASSLSATANYEQYF
TRBJ1-6 - - TRBV20-1 TGCAGTGCTAGAGAGCCGACAGAAATAAATTCACCCCTCCACTTT CSAREPTEINSPLHF
TRBJ1-5 - - TRBV15 TGTGCCACCAGCAGAATAGGGGCAGGCAATCAGCCCCAGCATTTT CATSRIGAGNQPQHF
TRBJ1-5 few - TRBV7-2 TGTGCCAGCAGCTCCCCGGCGGGCAATCAGCCCCAGCATTTT CASSSPAGNQPQHF
TRBJ2-4 - - TRBV13 TGTGCCAGCAGGGAGGGAAGAGCCAAAAACATTCAGTACTTC CASREGRAKNIQYF
TRBJ2-2 - - TRBV29-1 TGCAGCGTTGAAGATGCAGTTCGCACCGGGGAGCTGTTTTTT CSVEDAVRTGELFF
TRBJ2-1 - TRBD2 TRBV6-4 TGTGCCAGCAGCCCCGCTACTAGCGGAGACAATGAGCAGTTCTTC CASSPATSGDNEQFF
TRBJ2-7 - TRBD1 TRBV30 TGTGCCTGGACGACAGGGAGCTCCTACGAGCAGTACTTC CAWTTGSSYEQYF
TRBJ2-1 - TRBD2 TRBV19 TGTGCCAGTAGTATAGCGGGGGGCTCCTACAATGAGCAGTTCTTC CASSIAGGSYNEQFF
TRBJ2-3 - - TRBV25-1 TGTGCCAGCGTGGGTGGACGCACAGATACGCAGTATTTT CASVGGRTDTQYF
TRBJ1-2 - TRBD1 TRBV7-9 TGTGCCAGCAAAGAACAGGGGGTATTGAGTGGCTACACCTTC CASKEQGVLSGYTF
TRBJ2-1 once - TRBV7-3 TGTGCCAGCAGCTTAAACCCGGTTCTAGCTAAGATAAACAATGAGCAGTTCTTC CASSLNPVLAKINNEQFF
TRBJ2-2 - - TRBV14 TGTGCCAGCAGCCCACTAGTAGGCACCGGGGAGCTGTTTTTT CASSPLVGTGELFF
TRBJ2-7 - - TRBV7-3 TGTGCCAGCAGCACCCAACCCCAGTACGAGCAGTACTTC CASSTQPQYEQYF
TRBJ1-2 - TRBD1 TRBV12-3/TRBV12-4 TGTGCCAGCAGTCTCCGGGACAGCCCAATTTGGGGCTATGGCTACACCTTC CASSLRDSPIWGYGYTF
TRBJ2-1 - - TRBV7-8 TGTGCCAGCAGAGCGGGGGACAGGGTCAATGAGCAGTTCTTC CASRAGDRVNEQFF
TRBJ2-3 - TRBD1 TRBV14 TGTGCCAGCCGCGACAGGGATGCAGATACGCAGTATTTT CASRDRDADTQYF
TRBJ1-2 - - TRBV29-1 TGCAGCGTTGAACAGGTCCGTAACTATGGCTACACCTTC CSVEQVRNYGYTF
TRBJ2-1 - TRBD1 TRBV10-3 TGTGCCATCAGGGAACAGGGGATAGATGAGCAGTTCTTC CAIREQGIDEQFF
TRBJ1-1 once - TRBV29-1 TGCAGCGTCGGTTACCACACTGAAGCTTTCTTT CSVGYHTEAFF
TRBJ2-5 - TRBD1 TRBV4-2 TGTGCCAGCAGCGGGGACAGGGGGCAGGAGACCCAGTACTTC CASSGDRGQETQYF